The 22 T cell receptor beta chains listed next were all sequenced from one sample in a study of identical twins. MiXCR was run by TCRdb on the 5' RACE reads, yielding one entry per CDR3 protein. The data show 500,000 to 550,000 distinct CDR3 sequences, around 20% seen once. A further study also used this sample, focusing on yellow fever vaccine responses in identical twins.

Sequencing was performed on CD4+ T cells sorted from blood. The origin of the receptors is a woman aged 18-35 years in good health.

The chain combines TRBV7-9 with TRBJ1-2; D perhaps matches TRBD1 (6 bases). The V and J ends lost 5 bases and 8 bases respectively, with 27 bases between them. The CDR3 consists of 17 residues. Germline assignment: CDR1 SEHNR and CDR2 FQNEAQ (reference sequence). In nucleotides, the CDR3 is TGTGCCAGCAGCCGCGGCCTAACCGGGACACCCGTCCTGGGCTACACCTTC. Amino acid sequence: CASSRGLTGTPVLGYTF.

This clonotype has just a few counts. This chain links TRBV12-3 or TRBV12-4 with TRBJ1-5, with D unresolved. This CDR3 contains 14 residues. The V end was cut by 6 bases, the J end by 5 bases, with 14 bases between. CDR3 residues: CASSPVGKYQPQHF. CDR3 nucleotides: TGTGCCAGCAGCCCCGTAGGAAAGTATCAGCCCCAGCATTTT.

This clonotype was picked up a small number of times. The V gene is TRBV28, the J gene TRBJ2-1; 8 nucleotides line up with TRBD1. V was pared by 6 bases and J by 3 bases, with 19 bases of the junction left unmatched. The CDR3 spans 19 residues. Germline CDR1 is MDHEN and CDR2 is SYDVKM. CDR3: CASSHSRGRGKRVYNEQFF. The CDR3 nucleotides read TGTGCCAGCAGCCATTCCAGGGGGCGAGGAAAAAGGGTCTACAATGAGCAGTTCTTC. The whole variable domain, filled in from reference TRBV28 and TRBJ2-1, reads DVKVTQSSRYLVKRTGEKVFLECVQDMDHENMFWYRQDPGLGLRLIYFSYDVKMKEKGDIPEGYSVSREKKERFSLILESASTNQTSMYLCASSHSRGRGKRVYNEQFFGPGTRLTVL.

This CDR3 reads CASSQGLAGVHGELFF. In nucleotides, the CDR3 is TGTGCCAGCAGCCAGGGACTAGCGGGAGTTCACGGGGAGCTGTTTTTT. V is TRBV3-1 and J is TRBJ2-2; 14 bases are shared with TRBD2. There are 16 residues in the CDR3. Germline V gene sequence: CDR1 LGHDT, CDR2 YNNKEL (reference sequence). The J segment lost 7 bases and the V segment lost 3 bases, leaving 4 bases of the junction unmatched.

V gene TRBV24-1 combines with J gene TRBJ2-1; D is perhaps TRBD2 (6 bases). V shed 4 bases and J shed 6 bases, with 18 bases lying between them. The CDR3 is 16 amino acids. Germline CDR1 reads KGHDR; CDR2 reads SFDVKD. The CDR3 DNA is TGTGCCACCAGTGACCCCGGGACTGGCGGACCCAATGAGCAGTTCTTC. Translation: CATSDPGTGGPNEQFF.

The sample holds many counts of this clonotype. The DNA of the CDR3 is TGCGCCAGCAGCTACGCGGGGGCTAGCACAGATACGCAGTATTTT. Its protein is CASSYAGASTDTQYF. The J gene is TRBJ2-3, the V gene TRBV5-1; possibly TRBD2 for D (7 bases). The CDR3 is 15 amino acids. Germline V gives CDR1 SGHRS, CDR2 YFSETQ. Trimming took 3 bases from V and 0 from J, leaving 11 bases between them.

This clonotype was seen only a few times. J is TRBJ2-7 and V is TRBV12-3 or TRBV12-4; D is perhaps TRBD1 (8 bases). The CDR3 extends over 19 amino acids. V shed 5 bases and J shed 3 bases, with 29 bases lying between them. CDR3 DNA: TGTGCCAGCAGTCCCACACCCCTACGGCGGGGGACAGGAGTCTACGAGCAGTACTTC. Its protein product is CASSPTPLRRGTGVYEQYF.

The gene calls are TRBV6-6 and TRBJ2-1; D is possibly TRBD2 (5 bases). The length of the CDR3 is 12 residues. The germline gives CDR1 MNHNY, CDR2 SVGAGI (reference sequence). This chain's CDR3 is CGTRTSYNEQFF. The CDR3 bases are TGTGGCACCCGGACTTCCTACAATGAGCAGTTCTTC.

This chain joins TRBV11-2 and TRBJ2-3, with TRBD2 identical over 9 bases. Germline trimming cut 3 bases from V and 3 bases from J; bases unmatched to any gene: 7. This CDR3 is built from 16 residues. CDR1 is SGHAT and CDR2 is FQNNGV in the germline V gene. CDR3 DNA sequence: TGTGCCAGCAGCTTTAGCGGGGGAGTTGGAACAGATACGCAGTATTTT. As protein: CASSFSGGVGTDTQYF.

In its sample, this clonotype was seen a few times. The V gene is TRBV7-8, the J gene TRBJ2-5; TRBD2 agrees at 14 bases. The CDR3 has 16 amino acids. CDR1 is SGHVS, CDR2 FQNEAQ, per germline. V dropped 3 bases and J dropped 5; count of bases not matched to a gene: 5. Here the CDR3 reads CASSFSGTSGSETQYF. CDR3 nucleotide sequence: TGTGCCAGCAGCTTTTCGGGGACTAGCGGGAGTGAGACCCAGTACTTC.

V and J are TRBV6-2 or TRBV6-3 and TRBJ2-6; TRBD1 aligns across 11 bases. J was trimmed by 0 bases and V by 0 bases; bases with no gene match: 10. The CDR3 spans 21 residues. In germline, CDR1 is MNHEY, CDR2 SVGEGT. Written as DNA, the CDR3 is TGTGCCAGCAGTTACTCTATAACAGGACAGGGGGCTCTCTCTGGGGCCAACGTCCTGACTTTC. It encodes CASSYSITGQGALSGANVLTF.

V is TRBV15 and J is TRBJ2-2; no firm D call. The CDR3 loop spans 15 amino acids. The germline gives CDR1 LNHNV, CDR2 YYDKDF (reference sequence). V was clipped by 3 bases and J by 1 base, with 9 bases between them. In DNA, the CDR3 is TGTGCCACCAGCAGTAGAGGTCGGAACACCGGGGAGCTGTTTTTT. Translated: CATSSRGRNTGELFF.

V is TRBV18 and J is TRBJ2-5; 9 positions agree with TRBD1. This CDR3 region has 15 residues. V shed 4 bases, J shed 5 bases, and the junction held 8 bases outside the gene matches. From germline, CDR1 is KGHSH and CDR2 LQKENI. This CDR3 is CASSQTGQGLETQYF. CDR3 DNA: TGTGCCAGCTCACAAACGGGACAGGGCCTCGAGACCCAGTACTTC.

The chain recombines TRBV7-2 with TRBJ2-1, with 9 bases fitting TRBD2. This CDR3 contains 15 residues. V shed 4 bases and J 3 bases; nucleotides not matched to a gene: 4. Germline CDR1 reads SGHTA; CDR2 reads FQGNSA. CDR3 region: CASSWTSENYNEQFF. Written as DNA, the CDR3 is TGTGCCAGCAGCTGGACTAGCGAAAACTACAATGAGCAGTTCTTC.

This clonotype appeared a few times. The V and J genes are TRBV3-1 and TRBJ1-4, with 7 bases aligning to TRBD1. Germline V lookup: CDR1 LGHDT, CDR2 YNNKEL (reference sequence). There are 15 residues in the CDR3. After removal of 4 bases from V and 8 bases from J, the junction contained 10 bases not matched to a gene. The CDR3: CASSRLDRLGEKLFF. Written as DNA, the CDR3 is TGTGCCAGCAGCCGACTGGACAGGTTGGGCGAAAAACTGTTTTTT.

V and J are TRBV5-1 and TRBJ2-5, with 9 nucleotides matching TRBD1. The V gene's germline CDR1 is SGHRS and CDR2 YFSETQ. The CDR3 length is 15 residues. Trimming at V came to 3 bases and at J to 5 bases, leaving 8 bases not matched to a gene. The CDR3 DNA follows: TGCGCCAGCAGCTCCTACCTTGGACAGGGGGAGACCCAGTACTTC. Protein: CASSSYLGQGETQYF. Full variable domain (remainder filled in from reference TRBV5-1 and TRBJ2-5): KAGVTQTPRYLIKTRGQQVTLSCSPISGHRSVSWYQQTPGQGLQFLFEYFSETQRNKGNFPGRFSGRQFSNSRSEMNVSTLELGDSALYLCASSSYLGQGETQYFGPGTRLLVL.

The CDR3 DNA reads TGTGCCAGCAGTGAAGGGTGGACCCAGTACTTC. It codes for CASSEGWTQYF. The J gene is TRBJ2-5, the V gene TRBV2, with no clear D. The germline V and J ends were trimmed by 1 base and 7 bases, with 4 bases remaining between them. The length of the CDR3 is 11 residues. Germline V lookup: CDR1 SNHLY, CDR2 FYNNEI. Using reference TRBV2 and TRBJ2-5 for the parts outside the CDR3, the full variable domain is EPEVTQTPSHQVTQMGQEVILRCVPISNHLYFYWYRQILGQKVEFLVSFYNNEISEKSEIFDDQFSVERPDGSNFTLKIRSTKLEDSAMYFCASSEGWTQYFGPGTRLLVL.

The rearrangement uses TRBV5-1 and TRBJ1-1; 7 bases agree with TRBD1. The length of the CDR3 is 16 residues. Losses at the gene ends were 4 bases for V and 3 bases for J; bases not matched to a gene: 12. Germline CDR1 is SGHRS and CDR2 is YFSETQ. This CDR3 reads CASSPLGQTLDTEAFF. The CDR3 bases are TGCGCCAGCAGCCCCCTGGGACAGACGCTTGACACTGAAGCTTTCTTT.

This clonotype was picked up a small number of times. This chain joins TRBV5-5 and TRBJ2-5; TRBD2 might be the D (5 bases). Deletions cut 2 bases from V and 1 base from J, with 9 bases between. Germline CDR1 is SGHKS and CDR2 is YYEKEE (reference sequence). This CDR3 is 14 amino acids long. As DNA, the CDR3 is TGTGCCAGCAGCTTCGCTAGCCGCCAAGAGACCCAGTACTTC. It specifies CASSFASRQETQYF.

This clonotype showed up just a few times. The chain couples TRBV12-3 or TRBV12-4 to TRBJ1-5; D is unresolved. V lost 3 bases to trimming and J lost 0 bases, with 6 bases between them. CDR3 length equals 14 residues. The CDR3 here is CASSFTDSNQPQHF. In nucleotides, the CDR3 is TGTGCCAGCAGTTTTACTGATAGCAATCAGCCCCAGCATTTT.

This chain connects TRBV6-1 to TRBJ2-1; D is tentatively TRBD1 or TRBD2 (5 bases each). V lost 1 base to trimming and J lost 7 bases, with 14 bases between them. Germline-derived CDR1 and CDR2 are MNHNS and SASEGT. The CDR3 is 15 amino acids. CDR3 nucleotide sequence: TGTGCCAGCAGTGAAGTTGGGGGAGTGTCAAATGAGCAGTTCTTC. The encoded protein is CASSEVGGVSNEQFF.

The genes are TRBV5-1 and TRBJ2-1, with TRBD1 identical over 7 bases. V lost 4 bases, J lost 4 bases, and 8 bases stayed unmatched. Germline-derived CDR1 and CDR2 are SGHRS and YFSETQ. The CDR3 extends over 15 amino acids. In nucleotides, the CDR3 is TGCGCCAGCAGCCCTTTGGACAGGTTATACAATGAGCAGTTCTTC. Its translation is CASSPLDRLYNEQFF.